These T cell receptor beta chains were read from a single sample in a study of T cell repertoires in cytomegalovirus infection. Their specific antigens are unknown. A single record per CDR3 protein comes from TCRdb applying MiXCR to the reads. This table holds 340,000 or so distinct CDR3 sequences, roughly 25% found once. The input for sequencing was cultured PBMCs, taken from culture after CMV antigen stimulation. The receptors derive from a human donor in good health (CMV status not recorded). Some clones in this sample may be carry-over from other donors' samples. CDR3s leave out the opening cysteine and the closing phenylalanine or tryptophan.

V gene: TRBV20-1; CDR3 protein: SALSYDGGSPDTQY
V gene: TRBV7-9; CDR3 protein: ASTTTGGLATYNEQF
V gene: TRBV7-2; CDR3 protein: ASSPFGTEAF
V gene: TRBV6-2/TRBV6-3; CDR3 protein: ASRRRLAGGGTDTQY
V gene: TRBV12-5; CDR3 protein: ASGPPGVTYGYT
V gene: TRBV7-8; CDR3 protein: ASSLEARRGSSYNSPLH
V gene: TRBV6-5; CDR3 protein: ASSRPGQSIEKLF
V gene: TRBV6-2/TRBV6-3; CDR3 protein: ASSYGIRTAIEAF
V gene: TRBV5-5; CDR3 protein: ASSAIAGAPGELF
V gene: TRBV27; CDR3 protein: ASSLSAGGYEGQPQH
V gene: TRBV19; CDR3 protein: ASTETGFYGYT
V gene: TRBV5-4; CDR3 protein: ASSLDRGSYEQY
V gene: TRBV14; CDR3 protein: ASSQDWWRKLF
V gene: TRBV5-4; CDR3 protein: ASSPEGRRGGPTDTQY
V gene: TRBV12-3/TRBV12-4; CDR3 protein: ASSFGLAGFSYNEQF
V gene: TRBV7-8; CDR3 protein: ASSLAKNEKLF
V gene: TRBV29-1; CDR3 protein: SVLRGNTEAF
V gene: TRBV19; CDR3 protein: ASSFLDQYGYT